Below, one T cell receptor beta chain is given with its context. This sample was taken from a study of shared clonotypes between healthy human individuals. The genomic DNA of each subset was split evenly across several immunoSEQ plates. Clones were sequenced by immunoSEQ multiplex PCR, and TCRdb holds only the in-frame ones, with some missing. Seen here are some 980,000 clones, over 60% observed once, and the top ten hold about 1.5%. The V end was cut by 1 base, the J end by 7 bases, with 10 bases between. Germline V gene lookup returns CDR1 MDHEN and CDR2 SYDVKM. The CDR3 contains 13 residues. What was sequenced was memory CD4+ T cells sorted from blood. Subset noted: CD45RA-negative fraction. This clonotype was obtained from a man aged 18 to 29 in good health. This chain connects TRBV28 to TRBJ1-2; no clear D. The CDR3 DNA follows: TGTGCCAGCAGTTTATCTGGGAACACTGGCTACACCTTC. This gives the protein CASSLSGNTGYTF.